This T cell receptor beta chain was sequenced for a study of T cell changes during pregnancy in multiple sclerosis. V gave up 3 bases and J gave up 0 bases, with 12 bases separating them. This CDR3 has 17 residues. Germline CDR1 is KGHSH and CDR2 is LQKENI. Generated by immunoSEQ multiplex PCR, the TCRdb table keeps only in-frame clones and is missing some. There are fewer than 85,000 clones in the sample; 80% to 95% occur only once, and 1.5% to 2% lies in the top ten. The chain employs TRBV18 and TRBJ2-6; a possible D gene is TRBD2 (5 bases). The TCR was taken from a female donor in good health, enrolled as a control in a pregnancy study. The sequencing here drew on peripheral blood, taken in the first trimester of pregnancy. This CDR3 reads CASSPLDFNSGANVLTF. CDR3 nucleotide sequence: TGTGCCAGCTCACCCCTGGACTTCAACTCTGGGGCCAACGTCCTGACTTTC.